The 18 T cell receptor beta chains listed next were all sequenced from one sample in a study of blood T cells in healthy people across ages. The use of a sample-barcoded 5' primer and a J-beta primer mix characterized a second PCR of 7 to 11 cycles. TCRdb processed the 5' RACE reads anew with MiXCR; each CDR3 protein has one entry. The sample has fewer than 2 million distinct CDR3 sequences; approximately 39% are singletons. The sample comprised blood. The receptors were gathered from a human donor in good health.

On this clonotype: At one of its ends the junction is not consistent with the germline gene, which may arise from a read error. V is TRBV6-1 and J is TRBJ2-1; TRBD1 matches at 8 bases. The germline V gene has CDR1 MNHNS and CDR2 SASEGT. The CDR3 totals 16 residues. CDR3 amino acids: CASSEAIQGAYSEQFF. The CDR3 nucleotides read TGTGCCAGCAGTGAAGCTATCCAGGGGGCCTACAGTGAGCAGTTCTTC.

The chain has TRBV12-3 or TRBV12-4 and TRBJ1-6; D remains ambiguous. V was pared by 4 bases and J by 14 bases, with 15 bases between. The CDR3 covers 13 residues. The CDR3 DNA reads as TGTGCCAGCAGTTCCTACTCGGATGGGGCCCTCCACTTT. Protein product: CASSSYSDGALHF.

The rearrangement links TRBV27 to TRBJ2-7; 9 bases line up with TRBD1. V trimming: 5 bases; J trimming: 3 bases; junction bases outside the gene matches: 8. Germline V gene sequence: CDR1 MNHEY, CDR2 SMNVEV (reference sequence). The CDR3 extends over 15 amino acids. CDR3 sequence (DNA): TGTGCCAGCAGTACCCGGGACAGGGAGCACTACGAGCAGTACTTC. Amino acids: CASSTRDREHYEQYF.

This clonotype showed up just a few times. This chain connects TRBV20-1 to TRBJ1-2; no clear D gene. The germline V and J ends were trimmed by 5 bases and 0 bases, with 13 bases remaining between them. The CDR3 is 14 amino acids. CDR1 and CDR2 from the germline V gene are DFQATT and SNEGSKA (reference sequence). The CDR3 loop is CSAGVGQTNYGYTF. DNA for the CDR3: TGCAGTGCTGGGGTGGGCCAGACTAACTATGGCTACACCTTC.

The rearrangement uses TRBV4-1 and TRBJ2-1; 7 nucleotides match TRBD2. The end of the DNA aligns better with TRBJ2-7, so the J call may be wrong. Germline CDR1 MGHRA, CDR2 YSYEKL. The CDR3 runs to 18 residues. CDR3 amino acids: CASSQDGRVFSSYNEQYF. DNA for the CDR3: TGCGCCAGCAGCCAAGATGGGAGGGTTTTTAGCTCCTACAATGAGCAGTACTTC.

This clonotype has more than one count but fewer than ten. The V gene is TRBV6-6, the J gene TRBJ2-1; 8 nucleotides agree with TRBD2. The germline V gene has CDR1 MNHNY and CDR2 SVGAGI (reference sequence). This CDR3 is 12 amino acids long. The junction had 5 bases not matched to a gene; V was cut back by 5 bases and J by 11 bases. CDR3 in DNA: TGTGCCAGCAGTCGGGGGGGCTCGCAGCAGTTCTTC. This sequence encodes CASSRGGSQQFF.

This clonotype was seen only a few times. V and J are TRBV6-2 or TRBV6-3 and TRBJ1-5; TRBD1 is a possible D gene (6 bases). Germline V lookup: CDR1 MNHEY, CDR2 SVGEGT. The CDR3 spans 14 residues. The V and J ends lost 4 bases and 7 bases respectively, with 14 bases between them. CDR3 amino acids: CASSFGGRRQPQHF. CDR3 in DNA: TGTGCCAGCAGTTTCGGGGGGCGCCGGCAGCCCCAGCATTTT.

This rearrangement joins TRBV29-1 to TRBJ2-7; D is perhaps TRBD1 or TRBD2 (7 bases each). The CDR3 runs to 16 residues. V lost 0 bases and J lost 0, with 15 bases in between. CDR1 SQVTM and CDR2 ANQGSEA come from the germline V gene. CDR3 residues: CSVEDRAGGASYEQYF. The DNA of the CDR3 is TGCAGCGTTGAAGATAGGGCAGGGGGGGCCTCCTACGAGCAGTACTTC.

This chain links TRBV7-9 with TRBJ1-1; possible D gene TRBD1, 5 bases. Germline assignment: CDR1 SEHNR and CDR2 FQNEAQ (reference sequence). V shed 4 bases and J shed 6 bases, with 9 bases lying between them. The CDR3 sequence is 12 residues long. The CDR3 DNA follows: TGTGCCAGCAGCTCGAGGGACGCTGAAGCTTTCTTT. It encodes CASSSRDAEAFF. The full variable domain, its missing parts supplied by reference TRBV7-9 and TRBJ1-1, is DTGVSQNPRHKITKRGQNVTFRCDPISEHNRLYWYRQTLGQGPEFLTYFQNEAQLEKSRLLSDRFSAERPKGSFSTLEIQRTEQGDSAMYLCASSSRDAEAFFGQGTRLTVV.

In regard to this clonotype: An end of the junction does not agree with germline; a read error may underlie this. The chain carries TRBV5-1 and TRBJ2-3, with D perhaps TRBD1 or TRBD2 (5 bases each). CDR3 length: 17 amino acids. CDR1 is SGHRS and CDR2 is YFSETQ in the germline V gene. As DNA, the CDR3 is TGCGCCAGCTACCCCCACGGGGCCCCGGCAGGCACAGATACGCGGTATTTT. Translating gives CASYPHGAPAGTDTRYF.

This clonotype showed up just a few times. The CDR3 DNA is TGCGCCAGCAGCGTCGGACAGGGGGGAAAAGACATTCAGTACTTC. Amino acid sequence: CASSVGQGGKDIQYF. This rearrangement joins TRBV5-1 to TRBJ2-4; TRBD1 agrees at 10 bases. With V trimmed by 4 bases and J by 8 bases, 9 bases remained unmatched. The CDR3 has 15 amino acids. Per the germline V gene, CDR1 is SGHRS and CDR2 is YFSETQ. The whole variable domain, remainder taken from reference TRBV5-1 and TRBJ2-4, is KAGVTQTPRYLIKTRGQQVTLSCSPISGHRSVSWYQQTPGQGLQFLFEYFSETQRNKGNFPGRFSGRQFSNSRSEMNVSTLELGDSALYLCASSVGQGGKDIQYFGAGTRLSVL.

This clonotype was observed a handful of times. As DNA, the CDR3 is TGTGCCAGCGGTAGTTTCCAGACTCTTGGTGGTGGCTACACCTTC. It translates to CASGSFQTLGGGYTF. The V call is TRBV12-3 or TRBV12-4, the J call TRBJ1-2; no reliable D call. With 8 bases removed from V and 7 bases from J, the gap between germline ends came to 23 bases. CDR3 length: 15 amino acids.

This chain connects TRBV4-1 to TRBJ1-5; D is unclear. The CDR3 totals 16 residues. Per germline, CDR1 MGHRA and CDR2 YSYEKL. V gave up 5 bases and J gave up 0 bases, with 14 bases separating them. CDR3 nucleotide sequence: TGCGCCAGCAGCACCTGGACGGGAAATAGCAATCAGCCCCAGCATTTT. This translates into CASSTWTGNSNQPQHF.

The V call is TRBV6-1, the J call TRBJ1-1; 9 positions agree with TRBD1. The CDR3 is made up of 14 amino acids. CDR1 and CDR2 from the germline V gene are MNHNS and SASEGT. V gave up 0 bases and J gave up 7 bases; unmatched junction bases: 3. The CDR3 spells CASSEAATGGEAFF. CDR3 DNA sequence: TGTGCCAGCAGTGAAGCGGCGACAGGGGGTGAAGCTTTCTTT.

V and J are TRBV19 and TRBJ1-5; unclear D gene. Germline CDR1 reads LNHDA; CDR2 reads SQIVND (reference sequence). The CDR3 has 13 residues. Trimming stripped 1 base from V and 3 bases from J, with 4 bases between. As DNA, the CDR3 is TGTGCCAGTAGTATAGTACCCAATCAGCCCCAGCATTTT. Translating gives CASSIVPNQPQHF.

The V and J genes are TRBV3-1 and TRBJ1-4; D is possibly TRBD1 (5 bases). The CDR3 covers 14 residues. Germline assignment: CDR1 LGHDT and CDR2 YNNKEL (reference sequence). Trimming stripped 4 bases from V and 6 bases from J, with 12 bases between. CDR3 coding DNA: TGTGCCAGCAGCCGGGACCCGGGGGATGAAAAACTGTTTTTT. Its protein is CASSRDPGDEKLFF.

This clonotype was counted between two and nine times. J is TRBJ1-2 and V is TRBV7-9; D perhaps matches TRBD1 (6 bases). The V and J ends lost 5 bases and 8 bases respectively, with 15 bases between them. The CDR3 length is 13 residues. The germline gives CDR1 SEHNR, CDR2 FQNEAQ (reference sequence). Here the CDR3 reads CASSPEQGLGYTF. The DNA for the CDR3 is TGTGCCAGCAGCCCAGAACAGGGTTTGGGCTACACCTTC.

Only a few counts were recorded for this clonotype. V gene TRBV7-2 combines with J gene TRBJ2-5; D is possibly TRBD1 or TRBD2 (5 bases each). Looked up from germline, CDR1 is SGHTA and CDR2 is FQGNSA. CDR3 length: 14 residues. The V gene lost 4 bases and the J gene lost 3 bases, with 12 bases spanning the gap. The CDR3 region has the DNA TGTGCCAGCAGCTGGACGGTGGGGGAAGAGACCCAGTACTTC. This translates into CASSWTVGEETQYF.